These T cell receptor beta chains were read from a single sample in a study of T-cell reconstitution after alpha-beta-depleted transplantation in children. TCRdb processed the PCR reads anew with MiXCR; each CDR3 protein has one entry. The sample lists approximately 500,000 distinct CDR3 sequences; 27% were seen once. The starting material was PBMCs, obtained before TCRalphabeta/CD19-depleted stem cell transplant. The origin of the receptors is a boy younger than two with Wiskott-Aldrich syndrome, due to receive a stem cell transplant. The CDR3 runs from the conserved cysteine through the conserved F or W. The order of the fields is clone size, V gene, D gene, J gene, CDR3 protein, CDR3 DNA. The D gene is left open where the match is weak. Size is omitted from some rows. Given values are once, few, many or a class for expanded clones.

abundance: NA; v_gene: TRBV10-3; d_gene: TRBD1; j_gene: TRBJ2-1; CDR3aa: CAIRGQGALEQFF; CDR3nt: TGTGCCATCAGAGGACAGGGGGCTCTTGAGCAGTTCTTC
abundance: few; v_gene: TRBV28; d_gene: NA; j_gene: TRBJ2-1; CDR3aa: CASRTVGTTNNEQFF; CDR3nt: TGTGCCAGCAGGACGGTAGGGACCACGAACAATGAGCAGTTCTTC
abundance: NA; v_gene: TRBV5-1; d_gene: NA; j_gene: TRBJ2-3; CDR3aa: CASSPPQRDTQYF; CDR3nt: TGCGCCAGCAGCCCGCCCCAGCGGGATACGCAGTATTTT
abundance: few; v_gene: TRBV10-3; d_gene: TRBD2; j_gene: TRBJ2-3; CDR3aa: CAISGREGYTASTTDTQYF; CDR3nt: TGTGCCATCAGTGGGAGGGAGGGTTATACAGCATCGACAACAGATACGCAGTATTTT
abundance: NA; v_gene: TRBV5-6; d_gene: NA; j_gene: TRBJ2-6; CDR3aa: CASSLTFTSGANVLTF; CDR3nt: TGTGCCAGCAGCTTGACATTTACCTCTGGGGCCAACGTCCTGACTTTC
abundance: NA; v_gene: TRBV7-2; d_gene: NA; j_gene: TRBJ2-7; CDR3aa: CASSLDGGTYEQYF; CDR3nt: TGTGCCAGCAGCTTAGACGGGGGAACCTACGAGCAGTACTTC
abundance: NA; v_gene: TRBV6-1; d_gene: TRBD2; j_gene: TRBJ2-2; CDR3aa: CASSAGRGGELFF; CDR3nt: TGTGCCAGCAGCGCAGGGAGGGGCGGGGAGCTGTTTTTT
abundance: few; v_gene: TRBV20-1; d_gene: TRBD2; j_gene: TRBJ2-3; CDR3aa: CSAPRGVADTQYF; CDR3nt: TGCAGTGCTCCACGGGGGGTCGCAGATACGCAGTATTTT
abundance: NA; v_gene: TRBV15; d_gene: NA; j_gene: TRBJ1-2; CDR3aa: CATSRDPGGGDGYTF; CDR3nt: TGTGCCACCAGCAGAGATCCGGGGGGCGGGGATGGCTACACCTTC
abundance: NA; v_gene: TRBV7-6; d_gene: NA; j_gene: TRBJ2-7; CDR3aa: CASSLGEGGEQYF; CDR3nt: TGTGCCAGCAGCTTGGGGGAAGGGGGCGAGCAGTACTTC
abundance: few; v_gene: TRBV5-1; d_gene: TRBD1; j_gene: TRBJ2-1; CDR3aa: CASSWGDRGQDEQFF; CDR3nt: TGCGCCAGCAGCTGGGGGGACAGGGGGCAAGATGAGCAGTTCTTC
abundance: NA; v_gene: TRBV12-3/TRBV12-4; d_gene: NA; j_gene: TRBJ1-1; CDR3aa: CASTISQATEAFF; CDR3nt: TGTGCCAGCACCATATCACAGGCTACGGAAGCTTTCTTT
abundance: few; v_gene: TRBV6-2/TRBV6-3; d_gene: NA; j_gene: TRBJ2-1; CDR3aa: CASSYPSGLPYNEQFF; CDR3nt: TGTGCCAGCAGTTACCCCAGCGGATTACCCTACAATGAGCAGTTCTTC
abundance: once; v_gene: TRBV20-1; d_gene: TRBD1; j_gene: TRBJ2-6; CDR3aa: CSATGGSGANVLTF; CDR3nt: TGCAGTGCCACAGGGGGCTCTGGGGCCAACGTCCTGACTTTC
abundance: NA; v_gene: TRBV6-1; d_gene: TRBD2; j_gene: TRBJ2-1; CDR3aa: CASSVTSGRALNEQFF; CDR3nt: TGTGCCAGCAGTGTTACTAGCGGGAGGGCCCTCAATGAGCAGTTCTTC
abundance: few; v_gene: TRBV20-1; d_gene: TRBD1; j_gene: TRBJ1-5; CDR3aa: CSARRTGGHQPQHF; CDR3nt: TGCAGTGCTAGGAGGACAGGGGGCCATCAGCCCCAGCATTTT
abundance: NA; v_gene: TRBV19; d_gene: TRBD1; j_gene: TRBJ2-3; CDR3aa: CASRPGQVSTDTQYF; CDR3nt: TGTGCCAGTAGGCCCGGACAGGTCAGCACAGATACGCAGTATTTT
abundance: few; v_gene: TRBV5-1; d_gene: TRBD2; j_gene: TRBJ2-5; CDR3aa: CASKELAGAETQYF; CDR3nt: TGCGCCAGCAAGGAACTAGCGGGAGCGGAGACCCAGTACTTC
abundance: NA; v_gene: TRBV20-1; d_gene: TRBD1; j_gene: TRBJ1-2; CDR3aa: CSAIGQGVHGYTF; CDR3nt: TGCAGTGCAATCGGACAGGGCGTTCATGGCTACACCTTC
abundance: NA; v_gene: TRBV5-1; d_gene: NA; j_gene: TRBJ1-4; CDR3aa: CASRPATNEKLFF; CDR3nt: TGCGCCAGCCGACCTGCAACTAATGAAAAACTGTTTTTT
abundance: few; v_gene: TRBV5-1; d_gene: NA; j_gene: TRBJ2-1; CDR3aa: CASSVQEDNEQFF; CDR3nt: TGCGCCAGCAGCGTGCAGGAGGACAATGAGCAGTTCTTC
abundance: NA; v_gene: TRBV27; d_gene: TRBD1; j_gene: TRBJ1-2; CDR3aa: CASSPNGQAKVYGYTF; CDR3nt: TGTGCCAGCAGTCCGAACGGACAGGCCAAAGTCTATGGCTACACCTTC
abundance: few; v_gene: TRBV12-5; d_gene: TRBD1; j_gene: TRBJ2-7; CDR3aa: CASAKTGGIYEQYF; CDR3nt: TGTGCTAGTGCTAAGACAGGGGGCATCTACGAGCAGTACTTC
abundance: NA; v_gene: TRBV29-1; d_gene: NA; j_gene: TRBJ2-3; CDR3aa: CSVEDRRTSTDTQYF; CDR3nt: TGCAGCGTTGAAGATCGGCGGACTAGCACAGATACGCAGTATTTT
abundance: NA; v_gene: TRBV12-3/TRBV12-4; d_gene: NA; j_gene: TRBJ1-5; CDR3aa: CASSSHPQPQHF; CDR3nt: TGTGCCAGCAGTTCACACCCTCAGCCCCAGCATTTT